Reported below is one TCR beta chain. Its antigen remains unidentified. Germline loops: CDR1 MNHEY, CDR2 SMNVEV (reference sequence). The CDR3 length is 16 residues. Trimming removed 6 bases from V and 0 bases from J; junction bases left unmatched: 7. It was with 60 Vbeta and 13 Jbeta primers that the PCR ran. Some clones are missing from TCRdb's copy, which holds only in-frame ones; the method was immunoSEQ multiplex PCR. The repertoire holds roughly 120,000 clones, with 77% as singletons. This sample is part of a study of cytomegalovirus exposure and HLA in healthy donors. Study-level findings and limits: Reportedly, TCR beta sequences accurately predicted HLA-A and HLA-B alleles in most subjects.

The clonotype comes from a woman between 40 and 55 years old in good health and CMV-seropositive. Sequenced sample: PBMCs. The chain couples TRBV27 to TRBJ2-1; 8 positions match TRBD2. The CDR3 nucleotides read TGTGCCAGCAGACGACTAGCGAGAAGCTCCTACAATGAGCAGTTCTTC. The encoded protein is CASRRLARSSYNEQFF.